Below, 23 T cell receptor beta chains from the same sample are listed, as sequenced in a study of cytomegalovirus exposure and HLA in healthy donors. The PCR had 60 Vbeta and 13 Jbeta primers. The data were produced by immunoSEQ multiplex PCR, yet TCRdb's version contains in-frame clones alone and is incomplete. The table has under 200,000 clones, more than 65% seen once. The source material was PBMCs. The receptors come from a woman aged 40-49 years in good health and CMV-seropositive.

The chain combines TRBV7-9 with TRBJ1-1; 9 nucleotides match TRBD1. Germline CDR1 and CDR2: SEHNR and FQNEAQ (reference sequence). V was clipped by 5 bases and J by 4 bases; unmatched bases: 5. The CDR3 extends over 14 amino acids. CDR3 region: CASSHPTGGTEAFF. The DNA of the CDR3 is TGTGCCAGCAGCCACCCGACAGGGGGCACTGAAGCTTTCTTT.

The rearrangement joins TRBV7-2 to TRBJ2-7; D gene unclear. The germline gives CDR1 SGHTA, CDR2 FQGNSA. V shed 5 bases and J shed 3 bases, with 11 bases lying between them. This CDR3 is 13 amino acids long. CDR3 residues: CASSRVASYEQYF. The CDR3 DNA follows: TGTGCCAGCAGCCGGGTCGCCAGCTACGAGCAGTACTTC.

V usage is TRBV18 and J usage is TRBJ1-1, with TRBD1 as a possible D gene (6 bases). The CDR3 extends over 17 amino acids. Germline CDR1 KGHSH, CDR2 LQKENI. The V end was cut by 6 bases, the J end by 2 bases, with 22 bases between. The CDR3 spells CASSHRADGYSNTEAFF. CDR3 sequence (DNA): TGTGCCAGCTCTCACAGGGCTGACGGTTATTCTAACACTGAAGCTTTCTTT. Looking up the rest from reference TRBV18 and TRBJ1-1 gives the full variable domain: NAGVMQNPRHLVRRRGQEARLRCSPMKGHSHVYWYRQLPEEGLKFMVYLQKENIIDESGMPKERFSAEFPKEGPSILRIQQVVRGDSAAYFCASSHRADGYSNTEAFFGQGTRLTVV.

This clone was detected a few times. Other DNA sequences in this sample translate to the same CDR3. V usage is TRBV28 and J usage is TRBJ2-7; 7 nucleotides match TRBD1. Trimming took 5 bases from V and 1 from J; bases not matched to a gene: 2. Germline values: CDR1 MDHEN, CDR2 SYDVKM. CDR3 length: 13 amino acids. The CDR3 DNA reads TGTGCCAGCAGTAGGACAGGATCCTACGAGCAGTACTTC. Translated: CASSRTGSYEQYF.

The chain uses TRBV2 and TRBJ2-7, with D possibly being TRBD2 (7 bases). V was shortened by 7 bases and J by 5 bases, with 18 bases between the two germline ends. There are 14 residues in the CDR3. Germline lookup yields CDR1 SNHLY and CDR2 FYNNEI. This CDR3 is CASITEGGHHEQYF. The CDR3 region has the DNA TGTGCCAGCATTACCGAGGGGGGGCACCACGAGCAGTACTTC.

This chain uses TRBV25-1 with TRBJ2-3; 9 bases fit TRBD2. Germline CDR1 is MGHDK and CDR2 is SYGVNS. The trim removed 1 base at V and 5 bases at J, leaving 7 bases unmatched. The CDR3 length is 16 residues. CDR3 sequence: CASSELRAGGLDTQYF. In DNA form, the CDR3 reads TGTGCCAGCAGTGAATTACGAGCGGGAGGTTTAGATACGCAGTATTTT.

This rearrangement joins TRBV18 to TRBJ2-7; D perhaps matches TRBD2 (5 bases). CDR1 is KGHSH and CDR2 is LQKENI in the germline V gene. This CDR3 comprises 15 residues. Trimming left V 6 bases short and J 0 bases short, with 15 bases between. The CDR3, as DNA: TGTGCCAGCTCCGAGTCCGGGGAAAGCTCCTACGAGCAGTACTTC. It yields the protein CASSESGESSYEQYF.

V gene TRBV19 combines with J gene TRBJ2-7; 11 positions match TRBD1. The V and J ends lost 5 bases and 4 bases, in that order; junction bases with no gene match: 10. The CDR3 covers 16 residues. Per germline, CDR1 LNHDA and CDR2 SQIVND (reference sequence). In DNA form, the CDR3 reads TGTGCCAGTAGTGTCCGGGACAGGGGGGGAGCTTACGAGCAGTACTTC. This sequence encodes CASSVRDRGGAYEQYF.

The CDR3 here is CASSPGHNYGYTF. CDR3 coding DNA: TGTGCCAGCAGCCCGGGACATAACTATGGCTACACCTTC. This rearrangement joins TRBV28 to TRBJ1-2; D may be TRBD1 (6 bases). CDR1 is MDHEN and CDR2 is SYDVKM in the germline V gene. This CDR3 region has 13 residues. The germline V and J ends were trimmed by 6 bases and 1 base, with 9 bases remaining between them.

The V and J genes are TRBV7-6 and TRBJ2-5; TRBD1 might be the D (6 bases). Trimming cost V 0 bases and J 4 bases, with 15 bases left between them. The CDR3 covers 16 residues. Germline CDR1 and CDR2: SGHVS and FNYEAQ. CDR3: CASSLARNRAVETQYF. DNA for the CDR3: TGTGCCAGCAGCTTAGCGCGAAACAGGGCAGTAGAGACCCAGTACTTC.

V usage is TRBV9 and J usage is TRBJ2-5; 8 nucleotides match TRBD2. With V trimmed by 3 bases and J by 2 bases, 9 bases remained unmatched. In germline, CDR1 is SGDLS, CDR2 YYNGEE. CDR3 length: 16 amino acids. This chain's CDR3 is CASSATSVIRQETQYF. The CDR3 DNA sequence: TGTGCCAGCAGCGCGACTAGCGTGATCCGTCAAGAGACCCAGTACTTC. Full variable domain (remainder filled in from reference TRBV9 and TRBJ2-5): DSGVTQTPKHLITATGQRVTLRCSPRSGDLSVYWYQQSLDQGLQFLIQYYNGEERAKGNILERFSAQQFPDLHSELNLSSLELGDSALYFCASSATSVIRQETQYFGPGTRLLVL.

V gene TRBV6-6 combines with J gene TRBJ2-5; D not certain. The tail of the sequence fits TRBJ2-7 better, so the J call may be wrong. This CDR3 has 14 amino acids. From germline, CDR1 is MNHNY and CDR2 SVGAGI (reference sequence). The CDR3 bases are TGTGCCAGCAGCGACGTGGGCAGTTCCTACGAGCAGTACTTC. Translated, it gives CASSDVGSSYEQYF.

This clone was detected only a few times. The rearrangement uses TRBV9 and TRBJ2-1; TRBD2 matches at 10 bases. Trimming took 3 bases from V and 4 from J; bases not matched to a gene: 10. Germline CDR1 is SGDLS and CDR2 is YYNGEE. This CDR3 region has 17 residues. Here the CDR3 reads CASSAHLAGEIYNEQFF. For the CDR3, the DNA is TGTGCCAGCAGCGCGCATCTAGCGGGGGAGATATACAATGAGCAGTTCTTC. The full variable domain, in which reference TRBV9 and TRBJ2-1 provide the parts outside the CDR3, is DSGVTQTPKHLITATGQRVTLRCSPRSGDLSVYWYQQSLDQGLQFLIQYYNGEERAKGNILERFSAQQFPDLHSELNLSSLELGDSALYFCASSAHLAGEIYNEQFFGPGTRLTVL.

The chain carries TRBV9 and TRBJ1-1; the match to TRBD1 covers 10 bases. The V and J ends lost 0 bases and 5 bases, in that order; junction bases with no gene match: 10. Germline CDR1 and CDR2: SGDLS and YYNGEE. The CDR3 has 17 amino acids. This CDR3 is CASSVVPGTGENTEAFF. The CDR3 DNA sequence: TGTGCCAGCAGCGTAGTACCCGGGACAGGGGAGAATACTGAAGCTTTCTTT. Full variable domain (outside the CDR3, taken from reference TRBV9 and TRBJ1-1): DSGVTQTPKHLITATGQRVTLRCSPRSGDLSVYWYQQSLDQGLQFLIQYYNGEERAKGNILERFSAQQFPDLHSELNLSSLELGDSALYFCASSVVPGTGENTEAFFGQGTRLTVV.

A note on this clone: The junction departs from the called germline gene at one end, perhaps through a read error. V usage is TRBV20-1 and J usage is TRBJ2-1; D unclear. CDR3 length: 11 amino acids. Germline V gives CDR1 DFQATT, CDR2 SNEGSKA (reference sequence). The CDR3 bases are TGCAGTGCTAGGTTGGGCCTTAGTCGTCTCTTC. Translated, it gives CSARLGLSRLF.

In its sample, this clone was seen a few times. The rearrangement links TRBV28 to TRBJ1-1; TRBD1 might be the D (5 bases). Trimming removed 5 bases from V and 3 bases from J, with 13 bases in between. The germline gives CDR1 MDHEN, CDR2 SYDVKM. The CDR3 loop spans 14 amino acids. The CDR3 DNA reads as TGTGCCAGCAGTACCCTGTCGACAGACACTGAAGCTTTCTTT. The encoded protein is CASSTLSTDTEAFF.

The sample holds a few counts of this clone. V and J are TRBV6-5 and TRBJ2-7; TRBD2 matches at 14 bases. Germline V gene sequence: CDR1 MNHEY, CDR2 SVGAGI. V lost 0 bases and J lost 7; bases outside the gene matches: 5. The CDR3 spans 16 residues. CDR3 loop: CASSYSTSGGAREQYF. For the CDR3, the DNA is TGTGCCAGCAGTTACTCGACTAGCGGGGGGGCGAGAGAGCAGTACTTC.

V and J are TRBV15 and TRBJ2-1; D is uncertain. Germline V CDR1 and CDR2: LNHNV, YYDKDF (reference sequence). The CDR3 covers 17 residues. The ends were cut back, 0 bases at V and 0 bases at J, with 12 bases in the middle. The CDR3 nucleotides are TGTGCCACCAGCAGAGAACTTTCCCGAGACTCCTACAATGAGCAGTTCTTC. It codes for CATSRELSRDSYNEQFF.

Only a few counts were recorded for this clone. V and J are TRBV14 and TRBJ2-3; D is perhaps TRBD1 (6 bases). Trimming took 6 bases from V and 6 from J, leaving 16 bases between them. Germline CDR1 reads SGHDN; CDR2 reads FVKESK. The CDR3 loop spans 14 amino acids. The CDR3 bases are TGTGCCAGCAGACTGACCAGGGGATCGGATACGCAGTATTTT. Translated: CASRLTRGSDTQYF.

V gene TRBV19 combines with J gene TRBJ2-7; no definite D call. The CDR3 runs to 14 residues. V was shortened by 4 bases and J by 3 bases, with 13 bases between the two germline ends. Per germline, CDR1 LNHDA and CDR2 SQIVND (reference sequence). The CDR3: CASSTLGGIYEQYF. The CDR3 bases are TGTGCCAGTAGTACCCTTGGCGGAATCTACGAGCAGTACTTC.

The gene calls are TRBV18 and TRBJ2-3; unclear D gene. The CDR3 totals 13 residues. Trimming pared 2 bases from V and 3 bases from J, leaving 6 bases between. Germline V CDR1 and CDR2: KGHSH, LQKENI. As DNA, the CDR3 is TGTGCCAGCTCACCAGAGGTGACAGATACGCAGTATTTT. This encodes CASSPEVTDTQYF.

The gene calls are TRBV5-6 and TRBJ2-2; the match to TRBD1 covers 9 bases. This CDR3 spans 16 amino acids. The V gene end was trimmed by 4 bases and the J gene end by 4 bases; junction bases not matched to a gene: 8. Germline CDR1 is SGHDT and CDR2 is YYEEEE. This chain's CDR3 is CASSEAGTGSTGELFF. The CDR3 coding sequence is TGTGCCAGCAGCGAAGCCGGGACAGGGTCCACCGGGGAGCTGTTTTTT.

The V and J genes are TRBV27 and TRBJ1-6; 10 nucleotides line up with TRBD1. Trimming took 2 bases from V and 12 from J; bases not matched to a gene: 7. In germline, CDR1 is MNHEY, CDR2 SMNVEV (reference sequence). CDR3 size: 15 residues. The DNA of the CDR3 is TGTGCCAGCAGTTTAGCGACAGGGGGCTGGGTACCCCTCCACTTT. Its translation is CASSLATGGWVPLHF.